The 31 T cell receptor beta chains presented below share a single source sample, sequenced in a study of blood T cell repertoires in COVID-19. Some clones are missing from TCRdb's copy, which holds only in-frame ones; the method was immunoSEQ multiplex PCR. The table records some 65,000 clones, roughly 91% of them present only once. Sequencing used peripheral blood. Source of these receptors: a man aged 45-65 years with COVID-19, enrolled during active disease.

The chain recombines TRBV12-3 or TRBV12-4 with TRBJ2-7; perhaps TRBD1 as D (5 bases). V shed 3 bases and J shed 6 bases, with 9 bases lying between them. CDR3 length: 12 residues. CDR3 residues: CASSLAGIEQYF. CDR3 nucleotides: TGTGCCAGCAGTTTGGCAGGGATCGAGCAGTACTTC.

The chain couples TRBV14 to TRBJ2-5; TRBD2 might be the D (6 bases). The germline V gene encodes CDR1 SGHDN and CDR2 FVKESK. V was shortened by 6 bases and J by 3 bases, with 17 bases between the two germline ends. The CDR3 has 15 amino acids. CDR3 DNA: TGTGCCAGCAGTCCCAGGGAGGATAGGGAAGAGACCCAGTACTTC. It translates to CASSPREDREETQYF.

This sequence joins TRBV5-1 and TRBJ1-2; TRBD1 matches at 8 bases. Germline V gene data show CDR1 as SGHRS and CDR2 as YFSETQ. This CDR3 has 15 residues. The V and J ends lost 1 base and 7 bases, in that order; junction bases with no gene match: 9. CDR3 region: CASSLLPGQEGGYTF. In DNA form, the CDR3 reads TGCGCCAGCAGCTTGCTCCCGGGACAGGAGGGTGGCTACACCTTC.

The chain employs TRBV19 and TRBJ2-3, with 10 bases aligning to TRBD2. CDR3 length: 14 residues. CDR1 and CDR2 from the germline V gene are LNHDA and SQIVND (reference sequence). Trimming at V came to 8 bases and at J to 5 bases, leaving 7 bases not matched to a gene. In DNA form, the CDR3 reads TGTGCCAGTTCCCCTAGCGGGAGCGGAGATACGCAGTATTTT. It specifies CASSPSGSGDTQYF. The variable domain in full, with the rest retrieved from reference TRBV19 and TRBJ2-3, is DGGITQSPKYLFRKEGQNVTLSCEQNLNHDAMYWYRQDPGQGLRLIYYSQIVNDFQKGDIAEGYSVSREKKESFPLTVTSAQKNPTAFYLCASSPSGSGDTQYFGPGTRLTVL.

The chain couples TRBV10-3 to TRBJ2-3, with no clear D. V was pared by 0 bases and J by 5 bases, with 6 bases between. Looked up from germline, CDR1 is ENHRY and CDR2 is SYGVKD. The CDR3 has 13 amino acids. CDR3 region: CAISESARDTQYF. CDR3 DNA: TGTGCCATCAGTGAGTCAGCTAGAGATACGCAGTATTTT.

This chain uses TRBV7-2 with TRBJ2-7; 14 nucleotides match TRBD2. The CDR3 runs to 19 residues. V shed 5 bases and J 2 bases; nucleotides not matched to a gene: 14. Germline V gene lookup returns CDR1 SGHTA and CDR2 FQGNSA. In DNA, the CDR3 is TGTGCCAGCAGCGTCGCGACCGGGACTAGCGGGAGTGGTGCCTACGAGCAGTACTTC. It codes for CASSVATGTSGSGAYEQYF.

The chain has TRBV7-2 and TRBJ2-5, with TRBD1 identical over 8 bases. V was pared by 5 bases and J by 2 bases, with 7 bases of the junction left unmatched. CDR1 and CDR2 (germline): SGHTA, FQGNSA. The CDR3 sequence is 15 residues long. The CDR3 sequence is CASSPDRGYQETQYF. CDR3 DNA: TGTGCCAGCAGCCCCGACAGGGGATATCAAGAGACCCAGTACTTC.

This chain connects TRBV6-5 to TRBJ2-1, with 10 bases aligning to TRBD2. This CDR3 comprises 16 residues. V gave up 2 bases and J gave up 5 bases; unmatched junction bases: 6. CDR1 is MNHEY, CDR2 SVGAGI, per germline. The CDR3 region is CASSYRTSGSNNEQFF. DNA of the CDR3: TGTGCCAGCAGTTACAGGACTAGCGGTTCGAACAATGAGCAGTTCTTC.

The chain combines TRBV9 with TRBJ1-4; 7 nucleotides match TRBD1. The CDR3 has 14 residues. After removal of 6 bases from V and 1 base from J, the junction contained 3 bases not matched to a gene. CDR1 and CDR2 from the germline V gene are SGDLS and YYNGEE. The CDR3 nucleotides read TGTGCCAGCAACAGGGGCCTAACTAATGAAAAACTGTTTTTT. It yields the protein CASNRGLTNEKLFF.

The table lists this clone with a count of one. The chain links TRBV24-1 to TRBJ2-2; D remains ambiguous. Germline V lookup: CDR1 KGHDR, CDR2 SFDVKD. Trimming took 7 bases from V and 6 from J, leaving 11 bases between them. The length of the CDR3 is 13 residues. The CDR3 region has the DNA TGTGCCACCAGCGCCACACGTCCCGGGGAGCTGTTTTTT. As protein: CATSATRPGELFF.

In this sample, this clone turned up once. The chain links TRBV7-2 to TRBJ2-7; tentatively, D is TRBD2 (5 bases). Trimming cost V 5 bases and J 2 bases, with 22 bases left between them. The CDR3 is 17 amino acids. From germline, CDR1 is SGHTA and CDR2 FQGNSA. DNA of the CDR3: TGTGCCAGCAGCCCTCTTCCCAGCGGACCTATAACCTACGAGCAGTACTTC. Encoded protein: CASSPLPSGPITYEQYF.

The chain combines TRBV10-3 with TRBJ1-2; the D is unclear. The CDR3 spans 13 residues. CDR1 is ENHRY and CDR2 is SYGVKD in the germline V gene. The germline V and J ends were trimmed by 0 bases and 5 bases, with 7 bases remaining between them. The CDR3 sequence: CAISESASYGYTF. CDR3 nucleotides: TGTGCCATCAGTGAGTCGGCCAGTTATGGCTACACCTTC.

The chain's CDR3 is CASSQQSYQETQYF. CDR3 in DNA: TGTGCCAGCAGCCAACAGTCGTACCAAGAGACCCAGTACTTC. The chain joins TRBV3-1 (or the pseudogene TRBV3-2) to TRBJ2-5; D is ambiguous. This CDR3 is built from 14 residues. Trimming removed 2 bases from V and 0 bases from J, with 7 bases in between. Germline values: CDR1 LGHDT, CDR2 YNNKEL (reference sequence).

The V gene is TRBV12-3 or TRBV12-4, the J gene TRBJ1-2; 8 nucleotides match TRBD1. With V trimmed by 5 bases and J by 3 bases, 2 bases remained unmatched. The CDR3 has 13 residues. The CDR3 loop reads CASSLQGDYGYTF. The CDR3 DNA follows: TGTGCCAGCAGTCTACAGGGGGACTATGGCTACACCTTC.

The genes are TRBV24-1 and TRBJ2-3; D is possibly TRBD2 (6 bases). This CDR3 contains 16 residues. The germline CDR1 and CDR2 sequences are KGHDR and SFDVKD. The ends were cut back, 3 bases at V and 0 bases at J, with 12 bases in the middle. The CDR3 coding sequence is TGTGCCACCAGTGATCCGCGGGACGGAAGCACAGATACGCAGTATTTT. The encoded protein is CATSDPRDGSTDTQYF.

The gene calls are TRBV5-6 and TRBJ1-1; 7 bases are a match to TRBD1. The germline V gene has CDR1 SGHDT and CDR2 YYEEEE. With 0 bases clipped from V and 0 bases from J, the junction kept 5 bases outside the gene matches. The CDR3 length is 16 residues. The CDR3 is CASSLGRTGMNTEAFF. In DNA, the CDR3 is TGTGCCAGCAGCTTGGGCCGGACAGGAATGAACACTGAAGCTTTCTTT.

This chain uses TRBV6-5 with TRBJ1-1; a possible D gene is TRBD1 (5 bases). This CDR3 region has 15 residues. Germline assignment: CDR1 MNHEY and CDR2 SVGAGI. Trimming cost V 6 bases and J 5 bases, with 19 bases left between them. The CDR3 DNA follows: TGTGCCAGCAGCCCGGTGGGAGGGGCTTATACTGAAGCTTTCTTT. Its protein product is CASSPVGGAYTEAFF.

This sequence joins TRBV3-1 (or the pseudogene TRBV3-2) and TRBJ2-3; perhaps TRBD1 as D (5 bases). The length of the CDR3 is 13 residues. Germline lookup yields CDR1 LGHDT and CDR2 YNNKEL (reference sequence). V gave up 4 bases and J gave up 0 bases, with 5 bases separating them. The CDR3 DNA reads as TGTGCCAGCAGCCGACAGAGCACAGATACGCAGTATTTT. This gives the protein CASSRQSTDTQYF.

V and J are TRBV7-9 and TRBJ1-4; possibly TRBD1 for D (5 bases). The CDR3 length is 14 residues. Germline CDR1 reads SEHNR; CDR2 reads FQNEAQ (reference sequence). V lost 1 base and J 8 bases, leaving 11 bases between the germline ends. The CDR3 region is CASSLGQGREKLFF. As DNA, the CDR3 is TGTGCCAGCAGCTTAGGGCAGGGAAGAGAAAAACTGTTTTTT.

The V call is TRBV5-4, the J call TRBJ2-1; 7 bases map to TRBD2. The germline V gene encodes CDR1 SGHNT and CDR2 YYREEE (reference sequence). The CDR3 has 14 amino acids. J lost 4 bases, V lost 4 bases, and 5 bases had no gene match. The CDR3 is CASSLAGEYNEQFF. The CDR3 DNA follows: TGTGCCAGCAGCCTGGCGGGGGAATACAATGAGCAGTTCTTC.

This chain links TRBV10-1 with TRBJ2-2; D ambiguous. The germline gives CDR1 WNHNN, CDR2 SYGVQD (reference sequence). V shed 0 bases and J shed 4 bases, with 15 bases lying between them. This CDR3 contains 17 residues. This chain's CDR3 is CASSESKGKRLTGELFF. CDR3 DNA sequence: TGCGCCAGCAGTGAGTCGAAAGGTAAGAGGCTCACCGGGGAGCTGTTTTTT.

The V call is TRBV27, the J call TRBJ1-1, with D possibly matching TRBD1 (6 bases). Germline CDR1 is MNHEY and CDR2 is SMNVEV (reference sequence). V lost 3 bases and J lost 1, with 6 bases in between. The CDR3 is made up of 13 amino acids. CDR3 amino acids: CASSLTGNTEAFF. The CDR3 nucleotides are TGTGCCAGCAGTTTGACAGGGAACACTGAAGCTTTCTTT.

CDR3 residues: CASSFGLAGSSYNEQFF. CDR3 in DNA: TGTGCCAGCAGCTTCGGACTAGCGGGGTCCTCCTACAATGAGCAGTTCTTC. The genes are TRBV7-8 and TRBJ2-1; 12 bases line up with TRBD2. CDR3 size: 17 residues. Trimming took 3 bases from V and 0 from J; bases not matched to a gene: 3. Per the germline V gene, CDR1 is SGHVS and CDR2 is FQNEAQ. Complete variable domain (other parts from reference TRBV7-8 and TRBJ2-1): GAGVSQSPRYKVAKRGQDVALRCDPISGHVSLFWYQQALGQGPEFLTYFQNEAQLDKSGLPSDRFFAERPEGSVSTLKIQRTQQEDSAVYLCASSFGLAGSSYNEQFFGPGTRLTVL.

This clone was seen a handful of times. The chain has TRBV19 and TRBJ1-6; D might be TRBD1 (5 bases). With 5 bases removed from V and 5 bases from J, the gap between germline ends came to 19 bases. The CDR3 extends over 17 amino acids. CDR1 and CDR2 from the germline V gene are LNHDA and SQIVND (reference sequence). This CDR3 reads CASSPRGGSTNNSPLHF. The DNA for the CDR3 is TGTGCCAGTAGTCCTAGGGGCGGATCCACAAATAATTCACCCCTCCACTTT.

V and J are TRBV4-1 and TRBJ2-3, with 10 bases lining up with TRBD2. Germline trimming cut 6 bases from V and 4 bases from J; bases unmatched to any gene: 10. The CDR3 is made up of 16 amino acids. Germline values: CDR1 MGHRA, CDR2 YSYEKL. CDR3 sequence reads: CASRVTGTSDPDTQYF. The CDR3 DNA follows: TGCGCCAGCAGGGTCACCGGGACTAGCGACCCAGATACGCAGTATTTT.

V is TRBV6-5 and J is TRBJ2-1; the D is unclear. CDR3 length equals 14 residues. With 5 bases removed from V and 6 bases from J, the gap between germline ends came to 14 bases. Looked up from germline, CDR1 is MNHEY and CDR2 is SVGAGI. The CDR3: CASSPPLFLNEQFF. CDR3 DNA sequence: TGTGCCAGCAGTCCCCCCCTGTTCCTCAATGAGCAGTTCTTC.

The V call is TRBV27, the J call TRBJ2-5, with D possibly matching TRBD2 (6 bases). Trimming pared 6 bases from V and 5 bases from J, leaving 19 bases between. CDR3 size: 15 residues. Looked up from germline, CDR1 is MNHEY and CDR2 is SMNVEV (reference sequence). CDR3 region: CASRSLGPGGETQYF. Here the CDR3 DNA reads TGTGCCAGCAGATCCCTAGGACCTGGGGGGGAGACCCAGTACTTC.

The chain has TRBV7-9 and TRBJ2-2, with 7 bases that match TRBD1. V shed 3 bases and J 3 bases; nucleotides not matched to a gene: 13. This CDR3 has 18 residues. Germline CDR1 reads SEHNR; CDR2 reads FQNEAQ (reference sequence). CDR3 DNA sequence: TGTGCCAGCAGCTTCCCACCTTCGGGGACAGTGGACACCGGGGAGCTGTTTTTT. Its translation is CASSFPPSGTVDTGELFF.

This chain links TRBV29-1 with TRBJ1-1; TRBD1 is a possible D gene (6 bases). The germline V and J ends were trimmed by 6 bases and 6 bases, with 14 bases remaining between them. This CDR3 comprises 12 residues. Germline loops: CDR1 SQVTM, CDR2 ANQGSEA. CDR3: CSVQTGIAEAFF. The CDR3 DNA reads as TGCAGCGTACAAACAGGGATCGCTGAAGCTTTCTTT.

The V call is TRBV7-6, the J call TRBJ2-2, with 13 bases that match TRBD2. The CDR3 length is 18 residues. The V gene's germline CDR1 is SGHVS and CDR2 FNYEAQ. The junction had 9 bases not matched to a gene; V was cut back by 4 bases and J by 4 bases. The CDR3 DNA is TGTGCCAGCAGCTCATGGACTAGCGGGAGACTTGGCACCGGGGAGCTGTTTTTT. It yields the protein CASSSWTSGRLGTGELFF.

For the CDR3, the DNA is TGCGCCAGCAGCACAGGGACTAGCGGTGCAGATACGCAGTATTTT. It specifies CASSTGTSGADTQYF. V usage is TRBV5-1 and J usage is TRBJ2-3; 11 positions match TRBD2. CDR1 is SGHRS, CDR2 YFSETQ, per germline. Germline trimming cut 4 bases from V and 4 bases from J; bases unmatched to any gene: 5. The CDR3 has 15 residues.